This T cell receptor beta chain was obtained from a study of identical twins. Whole-study findings and limits: Cross-sectional statistical analysis, not tracking of the same donors, underpinned the conclusions. Within cord blood, abundant beta clonotypes carried fewer insertions, but memory repertoires showed no such trend.

This clonotype was recorded many times. Its specificity is unknown. Only healthy Caucasians were included as donors. Template switching supplied a universal primer site; unique molecular identifiers were carried on the cDNA. TCRdb itself ran the 5' RACE reads through MiXCR, one entry per CDR3 protein. This sample yields around 670,000 distinct CDR3 sequences, of which less than 7% are seen a single time; 1.5% to 2% belongs to the top ten. The germline gives CDR1 DFQATT, CDR2 SNEGSKA (reference sequence). CDR3 length equals 13 residues. Trimming took 5 bases from V and 6 from J, leaving 17 bases between them.

The receptor was derived from a man aged 18 to 35 in good health. The sample comprised naive T cells sorted from blood. The V and J genes are TRBV20-1 and TRBJ2-7; D gene uncertain. The CDR3 protein is CSARSVTTGEQYF. The DNA for the CDR3 is TGCAGTGCTCGGAGCGTTACTACTGGCGAGCAGTACTTC.